This T cell receptor (beta chain) was identified in a study of persistence of HIV-infected CD4 T cells. Comments on this clone: Its antigen is currently unknown.

Germline loops: CDR1 SGHNT, CDR2 YENEEA. CDR3 length equals 15 residues. Trimming at V came to 1 base and at J to 5 bases, leaving 4 bases not matched to a gene. The immunoSEQ assay was version 4, run in survey mode. Profiling relied on immunoSEQ multiplex PCR, and the TCRdb table lists in-frame clones only, not all of them. The table includes over 60,000 clones, just under 75% detected once. The stimulus was an HIV-1 Gag 15-mer peptide pool, about 1 ug/peptide/mL. CD40L/CD69 double-negative CD45RO-high memory CD4+ T cells were collected. The receptor comes from an adult man with HIV who was CMV-seropositive. The material sequenced was CD4+ T cells sorted from PBMCs after roughly 18-hour stimulation, taken from a patient who received antiretroviral therapy. The gene calls are TRBV11-3 and TRBJ2-1, with 8 positions matching TRBD2. CDR3 bases: TGTGCCAGCAGCTTAGGACTAGCGAGGAACAATGAGCAGTTCTTC. Protein sequence: CASSLGLARNNEQFF.